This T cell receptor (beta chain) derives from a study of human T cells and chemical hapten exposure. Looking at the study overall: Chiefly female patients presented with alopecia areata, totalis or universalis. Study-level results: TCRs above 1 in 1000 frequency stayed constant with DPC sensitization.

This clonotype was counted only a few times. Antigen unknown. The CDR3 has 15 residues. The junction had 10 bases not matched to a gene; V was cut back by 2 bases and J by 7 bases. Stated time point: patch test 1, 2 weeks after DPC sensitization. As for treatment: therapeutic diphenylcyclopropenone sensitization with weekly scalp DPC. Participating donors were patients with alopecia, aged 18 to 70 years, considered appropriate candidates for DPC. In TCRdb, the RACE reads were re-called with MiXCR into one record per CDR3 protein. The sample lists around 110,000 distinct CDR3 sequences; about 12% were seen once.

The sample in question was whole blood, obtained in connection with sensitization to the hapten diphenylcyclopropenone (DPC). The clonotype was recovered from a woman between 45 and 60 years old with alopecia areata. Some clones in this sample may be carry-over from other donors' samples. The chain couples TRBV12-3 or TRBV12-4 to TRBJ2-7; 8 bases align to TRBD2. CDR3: CASSLWAGGSGEQYF. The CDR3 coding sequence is TGTGCCAGCAGTTTATGGGCGGGAGGATCGGGGGAGCAGTACTTC.